This is a list of T cell receptor beta chains from one sample in a study of CD8 T cells in ankylosing spondylitis. One entry per CDR3 protein results from TCRdb running MiXCR on the 5' RACE reads. Among around 100,000 distinct CDR3 sequences, around 8.3% were seen once, and the ten largest hold about a third. The sequencing sample was made of blood, either unsorted or a sorted T cell fraction (not recorded which). All receptors come from a male donor with ankylosing spondylitis. Both conserved end residues are part of each CDR3. Each record gives: D gene, CDR3 length, clone size, J gene, V gene, CDR3 protein, CDR3 DNA. D genes are given only for firm matches. Clone size is given for some rows only: seen once, a few or many times, or a class if the clone is expanded.

NA | 14 | NA | TRBJ1-1 | TRBV10-2 | CASSEGFGNTEAFF | TGCGCCAGCAGTGAAGGGTTTGGGAACACTGAAGCTTTCTTT
NA | 13 | few | TRBJ2-3 | TRBV27 | CASSLSTRNTQYF | TGTGCCAGCAGTTTATCCACTAGAAATACGCAGTATTTT
NA | 15 | many | TRBJ2-1 | TRBV20-1 | CSARDPGFSYNEQFF | TGCAGTGCTAGAGACCCAGGGTTCTCCTACAATGAGCAGTTCTTC
TRBD2 | 17 | few | TRBJ2-2 | TRBV20-1 | CCARDPGGGGDTGELFF | TGCTGTGCTAGAGATCCGGGGGGGGGAGGTGATACCGGGGAGCTGTTTTTT
NA | 17 | many | TRBJ2-6 | TRBV4-1 | CASSQDGRSSGANVLTF | TGCGCCAGCAGCCAAGACGGCCGAAGCTCTGGGGCCAACGTCCTGACTTTC
NA | 15 | few | TRBJ2-1 | TRBV19 | CASRSTGAKYNEQFF | TGTGCCAGTAGGTCGACCGGCGCCAAGTACAATGAGCAGTTCTTC
NA | 10 | NA | TRBJ2-1 | TRBV7-9 | CASSSDEQFF | TGTGCCAGCAGTTCGGATGAGCAGTTCTTC
NA | 16 | many | TRBJ2-1 | TRBV9 | CASSVSGGLGYNEQFF | TGTGCCAGCAGCGTGTCAGGGGGACTAGGCTACAATGAGCAGTTCTTC
NA | 14 | many | TRBJ2-1 | TRBV6-2/TRBV6-3 | CASSWHREYNEQFF | TGTGCCAGCAGTTGGCACAGGGAGTACAATGAGCAGTTCTTC
NA | 15 | few | TRBJ1-5 | TRBV9 | CASSVDAGPGQPQHF | TGTGCCAGCAGCGTAGACGCAGGGCCAGGTCAGCCCCAGCATTTT
NA | 12 | many | TRBJ2-1 | TRBV12-3/TRBV12-4 | CASRLRGYEQFF | TGTGCCAGCAGGTTAAGGGGGTATGAGCAGTTCTTC
NA | 17 | many | TRBJ2-1 | TRBV6-2/TRBV6-3 | CASSLMLLSVSYNEQFF | TGTGCCAGCAGTCTAATGTTATTGAGCGTCTCCTACAATGAGCAGTTCTTC
TRBD1 | 14 | many | TRBJ1-1 | TRBV27 | CASSLSRGLTEAFF | TGTGCCAGCAGTTTATCAAGGGGGCTCACTGAAGCTTTCTTT
TRBD2 | 14 | many | TRBJ2-1 | TRBV25-1 | CASSETGGPNEQFF | TGTGCCAGCAGTGAAACGGGAGGGCCAAACGAGCAGTTCTTC
NA | 14 | many | TRBJ2-1 | TRBV7-9 | CASSQLPDHNEQFF | TGTGCCAGCAGCCAACTTCCCGACCACAATGAGCAGTTCTTC
TRBD2 | 18 | many | TRBJ2-2 | TRBV18 | CASSPNRLAGVRTGELFF | TGTGCCAGCTCACCAAATAGACTAGCGGGAGTAAGAACCGGGGAGCTGTTTTTT
TRBD2 | 15 | NA | TRBJ2-1 | TRBV2 | CASSEGAGGIGEQFF | TGTGCCAGCAGTGAAGGAGCGGGAGGGATCGGTGAGCAGTTCTTC
TRBD2 | 19 | many | TRBJ2-1 | TRBV11-1 | CASSPGGLAGVTSYNEQFF | TGTGCCAGCAGCCCCGGGGGGCTAGCGGGAGTCACCTCCTACAATGAGCAGTTCTTC
TRBD1 | 15 | few | TRBJ1-1 | TRBV3-1 | CASSSTTGLGTEAFF | TGTGCCAGCAGCTCCACGACAGGGTTGGGCACTGAAGCTTTCTTT
NA | 10 | NA | TRBJ2-3 | TRBV29-1 | CSVTTDTQYF | TGCAGCGTCACTACAGATACGCAGTATTTT
NA | 15 | NA | TRBJ1-2 | TRBV7-9 | CASSLFLRVGYGYTF | TGTGCCAGCAGCTTATTTTTAAGGGTTGGTTATGGCTACACCTTC
TRBD2 | 15 | many | TRBJ2-5 | TRBV20-1 | CSAWTSGEVGETQYF | TGCAGTGCCTGGACTAGCGGGGAGGTCGGGGAGACCCAGTACTTC
TRBD2 | 16 | NA | TRBJ2-1 | TRBV9 | CASSPYTSGTDNEQFF | TGTGCCAGCAGCCCTTACACTAGCGGGACCGACAATGAGCAGTTCTTC
TRBD1 | 15 | many | TRBJ2-1 | TRBV7-9 | CASSLGQGADNEQFF | TGTGCCAGCAGTTTAGGCCAGGGGGCGGACAATGAGCAGTTCTTC
NA | 14 | many | TRBJ2-1 | TRBV7-2 | CASSLAGAANEQFF | TGTGCCAGCAGCTTAGCGGGAGCGGCCAATGAGCAGTTCTTC
TRBD2 | 15 | few | TRBJ2-1 | TRBV4-2 | CASSQVLAEYNEQFF | TGTGCCAGCAGCCAAGTACTAGCGGAGTACAATGAGCAGTTCTTC
NA | 13 | NA | TRBJ2-5 | TRBV7-9 | CASSPRGLETQYF | TGTGCCAGCAGCCCACGGGGGCTAGAGACCCAGTACTTC
NA | 16 | few | TRBJ1-3 | TRBV7-9 | CASSRDSWSNRDTIYF | TGTGCCAGCAGCCGAGACAGTTGGAGTAACAGAGACACCATATATTTT
TRBD2 | 16 | few | TRBJ2-1 | TRBV9 | CASSRVIAGPYNEQFF | TGTGCCAGCAGCCGAGTGATAGCGGGACCCTACAATGAGCAGTTCTTC
TRBD1 | 15 | few | TRBJ1-4 | TRBV27 | CASSLFGTGNEKLFF | TGTGCCAGCAGTTTATTTGGGACAGGGAATGAAAAACTGTTTTTT
NA | 15 | many | TRBJ2-7 | TRBV12-3/TRBV12-4 | CASSFPLGGVYEQYF | TGTGCCAGCAGTTTCCCCCTGGGAGGAGTCTACGAGCAGTACTTC
TRBD1 | 16 | NA | TRBJ2-1 | TRBV11-2 | CASSLAQAGGLYEQFF | TGTGCCAGCAGCTTAGCACAGGCAGGGGGTCTCTATGAGCAGTTCTTC
NA | 15 | many | TRBJ2-5 | TRBV3-1 | CASSPQAGREETQYF | TGTGCCAGCAGCCCCCAAGCCGGCCGAGAAGAGACCCAGTACTTC
NA | 13 | many | TRBJ2-5 | TRBV12-3/TRBV12-4 | CASSLAGMETQYF | TGTGCCAGCAGTTTAGCAGGGATGGAGACCCAGTACTTC
NA | 19 | NA | TRBJ2-3 | TRBV5-1 | CASSLVDSSAVAHTDTQYF | TGCGCCAGCAGCTTGGTGGACAGCTCAGCCGTAGCCCACACAGATACGCAGTATTTT
NA | 14 | few | TRBJ2-7 | TRBV10-2 | CASSERSETYEQYF | TGCGCCAGCAGTGAGAGGTCTGAAACCTACGAGCAGTACTTC
TRBD1 | 15 | few | TRBJ1-2 | TRBV12-5 | CASGLLQGEIYGYTF | TGTGCTAGTGGTTTGTTACAGGGGGAGATCTATGGCTACACCTTC
NA | 16 | NA | TRBJ2-1 | TRBV5-1 | CASSWEQGGLGNEQFF | TGCGCCAGCAGCTGGGAACAGGGAGGTCTTGGCAATGAGCAGTTCTTC
TRBD2 | 14 | NA | TRBJ2-7 | TRBV27 | CASSDGGLAYEQYF | TGTGCCAGCAGTGACGGAGGACTAGCTTACGAGCAGTACTTC
NA | 11 | few | TRBJ2-5 | TRBV30 | CAWSVETPTLF | TGTGCCTGGAGTGTAGAGACTCCAACTCTCTTC
TRBD1 | 13 | NA | TRBJ1-1 | TRBV11-2 | CASSLGTGAKAFF | TGTGCCAGCAGCTTAGGGACAGGGGCAAAGGCTTTCTTT
NA | 15 | NA | TRBJ2-1 | TRBV11-3 | CASSLASWGDNEQFF | TGTGCCAGCAGCTTAGCGTCCTGGGGGGACAATGAGCAGTTCTTC
NA | 13 | many | TRBJ2-1 | TRBV5-1 | CASSFKSYNEQFF | TGCGCCAGCAGCTTTAAGTCCTACAATGAGCAGTTCTTC
TRBD2 | 20 | many | TRBJ2-1 | TRBV11-2 | CASSPEGRLLAGGPYNEQFF | TGTGCCAGCAGCCCAGAGGGCAGACTCTTAGCGGGAGGTCCTTACAATGAGCAGTTCTTC
NA | 16 | many | TRBJ2-1 | TRBV10-3 | CAISYYSGSSYNEQFF | TGTGCCATCAGTTATTATAGCGGTAGCTCCTACAATGAGCAGTTCTTC
TRBD1 | 16 | many | TRBJ2-3 | TRBV6-4 | CASSVDGTGGGDTQYF | TGTGCCAGCAGTGTTGATGGGACAGGAGGCGGAGATACGCAGTATTTT
TRBD2 | 15 | few | TRBJ2-1 | TRBV20-1 | CSARDWSSGSREQFF | TGCAGTGCTAGAGATTGGAGTAGCGGGAGCCGAGAGCAGTTCTTC
TRBD1 | 20 | many | TRBJ2-7 | TRBV24-1 | CATSDRTLRIRDRSSYEQYF | TGTGCCACCAGTGACCGAACGCTTCGGATCCGGGACAGGTCTTCCTACGAGCAGTACTTC
NA | 16 | few | TRBJ2-7 | TRBV27 | CASSPSWGRVKYEQYF | TGTGCCAGCAGCCCATCGTGGGGACGGGTGAAGTACGAGCAGTACTTC
NA | 12 | many | TRBJ2-3 | TRBV12-3/TRBV12-4 | CATLAGTDTQYF | TGTGCCACTCTCGCCGGGACAGATACGCAGTATTTT